These 9 T cell receptor beta chains originate from one sample sequenced in a study of blood T cell repertoires in COVID-19. Sequencing used immunoSEQ multiplex PCR; TCRdb keeps in-frame clones, though not all of them. Of 110,000 or so clones in the sample, roughly 80% are singletons; the top ten hold roughly 6.2%. The sequenced sample consisted of peripheral blood. These receptors came from a man aged 70 or older with acute or convalescent COVID-19.

The V and J genes are TRBV28 and TRBJ1-6; D is unclear. Germline assignment: CDR1 MDHEN and CDR2 SYDVKM. The CDR3 sequence is 13 residues long. V lost 6 bases and J 3 bases, leaving 6 bases between the germline ends. CDR3 DNA sequence: TGTGCCAGCAGCCCACTCTATAATTCACCCCTCCACTTT. It encodes CASSPLYNSPLHF.

This chain uses TRBV30 with TRBJ1-5; D gene unclear. The CDR3 length is 15 residues. Looked up from germline, CDR1 is GTSNPN and CDR2 is SVGIG (reference sequence). V lost 1 base, J lost 2 bases, and 12 bases lay in between. The CDR3 reads CAWSASGRGNQPQHF. The CDR3 region has the DNA TGTGCCTGGAGTGCCTCGGGGAGGGGCAATCAGCCCCAGCATTTT.

This rearrangement joins TRBV28 to TRBJ2-2, with D uncertain. V lost 6 bases and J lost 10, with 18 bases in between. The CDR3 is 14 amino acids. CDR1 is MDHEN, CDR2 SYDVKM, per germline. The CDR3 region has the DNA TGTGCCAGCAGCCCCCCACTCGTCTCGAAGGAGCTGTTTTTT. Its translation: CASSPPLVSKELFF. Using reference TRBV28 and TRBJ2-2 for the parts outside the CDR3, the full variable domain is DVKVTQSSRYLVKRTGEKVFLECVQDMDHENMFWYRQDPGLGLRLIYFSYDVKMKEKGDIPEGYSVSREKKERFSLILESASTNQTSMYLCASSPPLVSKELFFGEGSRLTVL.

The chain uses TRBV27 and TRBJ1-1, with 8 bases identical to TRBD1. Germline assignment: CDR1 MNHEY and CDR2 SMNVEV (reference sequence). V dropped 3 bases and J dropped 11; count of bases not matched to a gene: 11. The length of the CDR3 is 14 residues. Here the CDR3 reads CASSFQGARVQAFF. The CDR3 coding sequence is TGTGCCAGCAGTTTCCAGGGGGCAAGGGTGCAGGCTTTCTTT.

This rearrangement joins TRBV18 to TRBJ2-7; D is possibly TRBD1 (6 bases). The CDR3 extends over 12 amino acids. The V gene's germline CDR1 is KGHSH and CDR2 LQKENI. Trimming shortened V by 6 bases and J by 4 bases, and 10 bases separated the two germline ends. Written as DNA, the CDR3 is TGTGCCAGCTCCGAAGGGGGATACGAGCAGTACTTC. Amino acids: CASSEGGYEQYF.

The chain employs TRBV5-4 and TRBJ2-7; possible D gene TRBD2, 6 bases. This CDR3 has 15 residues. V was trimmed by 0 bases and J by 0 bases, leaving 10 bases between them. Germline values: CDR1 SGHNT, CDR2 YYREEE (reference sequence). The CDR3 sequence: CASSLVGTASYEQYF. As DNA, the CDR3 is TGTGCCAGCAGCTTGGTCGGGACTGCCTCCTACGAGCAGTACTTC.

V gene TRBV19 combines with J gene TRBJ1-6; TRBD1 agrees at 8 bases. Germline CDR1 and CDR2: LNHDA and SQIVND (reference sequence). There are 14 residues in the CDR3. V lost 2 bases and J lost 7; bases outside the gene matches: 1. CDR3 region: CASSITGGNSPLHF. The DNA for the CDR3 is TGTGCCAGTAGTATAACAGGGGGAAATTCACCCCTCCACTTT. The full variable domain, its missing parts supplied by reference TRBV19 and TRBJ1-6, is DGGITQSPKYLFRKEGQNVTLSCEQNLNHDAMYWYRQDPGQGLRLIYYSQIVNDFQKGDIAEGYSVSREKKESFPLTVTSAQKNPTAFYLCASSITGGNSPLHFGNGTRLTVT.

V gene TRBV20-1 combines with J gene TRBJ2-7; D not certain. The CDR3 spans 11 residues. Looked up from germline, CDR1 is DFQATT and CDR2 is SNEGSKA (reference sequence). With 2 bases removed from V and 6 bases from J, the gap between germline ends came to 8 bases. CDR3 residues: CSARLVGEQYF. DNA for the CDR3: TGCAGTGCTAGACTAGTTGGCGAGCAGTACTTC.

V usage is TRBV4-2 and J usage is TRBJ2-7; a possible D gene is TRBD1 (5 bases). This CDR3 region has 14 residues. Germline-derived CDR1 and CDR2 are LGHNA and YNFKEQ. V lost 0 bases, J lost 4 bases, and 10 bases lay in between. CDR3 DNA: TGTGCCAGCAGCCAAGAGACAGCCCAATACGAGCAGTACTTC. Translation gives CASSQETAQYEQYF.